The 15 T cell receptor beta chains below come from one sample, sequenced in a study of Ad26.COV2.S vaccination and SARS-CoV-2 variants. The assay was immunoSEQ multiplex PCR, and TCRdb's table has in-frame clones only and misses some. The sample holds about 350,000 clones, about 90% seen once. The source was peripheral blood, collected after recovery from COVID-19. The source of these receptors is a human donor who had recovered from COVID-19.

This rearrangement joins TRBV6-1 to TRBJ1-1; D uncertain. Germline CDR1 reads MNHNS; CDR2 reads SASEGT. Trimming pared 3 bases from V and 6 bases from J, leaving 14 bases between. CDR3 length: 14 residues. The CDR3 DNA sequence: TGTGCCAGCAGTGAGTTTATCCTCCGACCTGAAGCTTTCTTT. It codes for CASSEFILRPEAFF.

This clone has only one observation. The chain combines TRBV21-1 with TRBJ1-2; the table assigns TRBD1, which was not confirmed against the DNA. TRBV21-1 is a documented pseudogene. The CDR3 is 14 amino acids. CDR3 region: CASSKQGGNYGYTF. Written as DNA, the CDR3 is TGTGCCAGCAGCAAACAGGGCGGAAACTATGGCTACACCTTC.

V usage is TRBV24-1 and J usage is TRBJ2-5; 10 bases match TRBD1. The J segment lost 4 bases and the V segment lost 3 bases, leaving 4 bases of the junction unmatched. This CDR3 is 15 amino acids long. Per the germline V gene, CDR1 is KGHDR and CDR2 is SFDVKD. CDR3 loop: CATSDTRDRGETQYF. The CDR3 nucleotides read TGTGCCACCAGTGATACCCGGGACAGGGGAGAGACCCAGTACTTC.

V usage is TRBV5-6 and J usage is TRBJ1-6, with D perhaps matching TRBD1 (6 bases). With 4 bases removed from V and 4 bases from J, the gap between germline ends came to 12 bases. Germline V gives CDR1 SGHDT, CDR2 YYEEEE. The CDR3 contains 15 residues. CDR3 sequence (DNA): TGTGCCAGCAGCCAGGGGACCGCTTATAATTCACCCCTCCACTTT. Translation gives CASSQGTAYNSPLHF. The variable domain in full, completed from reference TRBV5-6 and TRBJ1-6, reads DAGVTQSPTHLIKTRGQQVTLRCSPKSGHDTVSWYQQALGQGPQFIFQYYEEEERQRGNFPDRFSGHQFPNYSSELNVNALLLGDSALYLCASSQGTAYNSPLHFGNGTRLTVT.

V usage is TRBV10-3 and J usage is TRBJ2-7; no definite D call. V was trimmed by 10 bases and J by 4 bases, leaving 14 bases between them. The V gene's germline CDR1 is ENHRY and CDR2 SYGVKD. This CDR3 region has 12 residues. This chain's CDR3 is CATKGAEYEQYF. The CDR3 DNA is TGTGCCACAAAGGGTGCGGAATACGAGCAGTACTTC.

This chain uses TRBV2 with TRBJ1-1, with a weak D call TRBD1 (5 bases). CDR1 SNHLY and CDR2 FYNNEI come from the germline V gene. The length of the CDR3 is 13 residues. The V gene lost 6 bases and the J gene lost 3 bases, with 11 bases spanning the gap. This chain's CDR3 is CASSYRGDTEAFF. The CDR3 nucleotides are TGTGCCAGCAGCTACCGGGGCGACACTGAAGCTTTCTTT.

The genes are TRBV9 and TRBJ2-7, with D unresolved. V lost 4 bases and J 3 bases, leaving 11 bases between the germline ends. CDR3 length: 13 amino acids. CDR1 is SGDLS and CDR2 is YYNGEE in the germline V gene. The CDR3 loop is CASSPGHHYEQYF. The CDR3 DNA reads TGTGCCAGCAGCCCCGGGCACCACTACGAGCAGTACTTC.

The CDR3 spells CASSLGHRDYGYTF. As DNA, the CDR3 is TGCGCCAGCAGCTTGGGTCACAGGGACTATGGCTACACCTTC. The gene calls are TRBV5-1 and TRBJ1-2; D may be TRBD1 (6 bases). This CDR3 has 14 residues. V lost 0 bases and J lost 3, with 9 bases in between. CDR1 SGHRS and CDR2 YFSETQ come from the germline V gene.

The rearrangement links TRBV5-1 to TRBJ2-1; 8 positions agree with TRBD2. CDR3 length equals 15 residues. V shed 4 bases and J 7 bases; nucleotides not matched to a gene: 10. Germline values: CDR1 SGHRS, CDR2 YFSETQ. The DNA for the CDR3 is TGCGCCAGCAGCGCCTTGGTCGGGGGGGCAAATGAGCAGTTCTTC. Translated: CASSALVGGANEQFF.

The rearrangement uses TRBV5-1 and TRBJ1-5; D ambiguous. The CDR3 consists of 14 residues. Trimming removed 4 bases from V and 2 bases from J, with 10 bases in between. The germline V gene encodes CDR1 SGHRS and CDR2 YFSETQ. The DNA of the CDR3 is TGCGCCAGCAGCCCCCTTGAGGGCAATCAGCCCCAGCATTTT. The encoded protein is CASSPLEGNQPQHF.

The V and J genes are TRBV27 and TRBJ1-1; D may be TRBD1 (5 bases). The CDR3 is 14 residues long. Germline lookup yields CDR1 MNHEY and CDR2 SMNVEV (reference sequence). V was pared by 5 bases and J by 4 bases, with 14 bases between. CDR3: CASSRGRGGTEAFF. CDR3 coding DNA: TGTGCCAGCAGTCGTGGCCGTGGGGGCACTGAAGCTTTCTTT.

This chain connects TRBV18 to TRBJ1-4; TRBD1 agrees at 7 bases. This CDR3 has 16 amino acids. The V gene end was trimmed by 4 bases and the J gene end by 8 bases; junction bases not matched to a gene: 13. In germline, CDR1 is KGHSH, CDR2 LQKENI. The chain's CDR3 is CASSHSDRAAGEKLFF. The CDR3 bases are TGTGCCAGCTCACATTCCGACAGGGCCGCTGGCGAAAAACTGTTTTTT.

A note on this clone: The junction departs from germline at one end; a sequencing error may be responsible. The CDR3 loop reads CSATGTGYTIYF. CDR3 DNA sequence: TGCAGCGCGACAGGGACTGGATACACCATATATTTT. V and J are TRBV29-1 and TRBJ1-3, with 7 bases lining up with TRBD1. The CDR3 sequence is 12 residues long. Germline loops: CDR1 SQVTM, CDR2 ANQGSEA. Looking up the rest from reference TRBV29-1 and TRBJ1-3 gives the full variable domain: SAVISQKPSRDICQRGTSLTIQCQVDSQVTMMFWYRQQPGQSLTLIATANQGSEATYESGFVIDKFPISRPNLTFSTLTVSNMSPEDSSIYLCSATGTGYTIYFGEGSWLTVV.

The V and J genes are TRBV7-8 and TRBJ1-1, with D possibly TRBD1 on 5 matching bases. The germline CDR1 and CDR2 sequences are SGHVS and FQNEAQ. The ends were cut back, 4 bases at V and 10 bases at J, with 22 bases in the middle. This CDR3 is built from 15 residues. In DNA, the CDR3 is TGTGCCAGCAGCTCAAGCCGGTGGCAGGGTCAAGTAGCTTTCTTT. Its translation is CASSSSRWQGQVAFF.

V and J are TRBV5-6 and TRBJ1-2, with TRBD1 as a possible D gene (6 bases). The V end was cut by 3 bases, the J end by 5 bases, with 17 bases between. The germline V gene has CDR1 SGHDT and CDR2 YYEEEE. CDR3 length: 15 amino acids. The CDR3 loop reads CASSSRQEGGYGYTF. CDR3 sequence (DNA): TGTGCCAGCAGCTCCCGACAGGAGGGGGGGTATGGCTACACCTTC.